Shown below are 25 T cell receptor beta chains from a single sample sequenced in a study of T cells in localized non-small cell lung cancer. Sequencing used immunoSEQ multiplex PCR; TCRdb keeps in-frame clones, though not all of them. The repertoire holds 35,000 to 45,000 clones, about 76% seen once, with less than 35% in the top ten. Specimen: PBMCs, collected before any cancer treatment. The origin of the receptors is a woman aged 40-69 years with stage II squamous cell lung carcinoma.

CDR3 region: CASSLPNRAGELFF. In nucleotides, the CDR3 is TGTGCCAGCAGCTTACCCAACAGGGCCGGGGAGCTGTTTTTT. The chain couples TRBV7-9 to TRBJ2-2, with D maybe TRBD1 (6 bases). The CDR3 consists of 14 residues. Germline V gives CDR1 SEHNR, CDR2 FQNEAQ (reference sequence). V lost 2 bases, J lost 6 bases, and 10 bases lay in between. The full variable domain, completed using reference TRBV7-9 and TRBJ2-2, is DTGVSQNPRHKITKRGQNVTFRCDPISEHNRLYWYRQTLGQGPEFLTYFQNEAQLEKSRLLSDRFSAERPKGSFSTLEIQRTEQGDSAMYLCASSLPNRAGELFFGEGSRLTVL.

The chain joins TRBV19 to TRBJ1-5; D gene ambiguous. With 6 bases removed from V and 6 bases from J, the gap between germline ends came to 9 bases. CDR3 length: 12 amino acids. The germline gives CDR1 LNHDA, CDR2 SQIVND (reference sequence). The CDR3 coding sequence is TGTGCCAGTAGGTTAGATTTTCAGCCCCAGCATTTT. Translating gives CASRLDFQPQHF. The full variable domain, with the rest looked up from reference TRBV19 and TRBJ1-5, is DGGITQSPKYLFRKEGQNVTLSCEQNLNHDAMYWYRQDPGQGLRLIYYSQIVNDFQKGDIAEGYSVSREKKESFPLTVTSAQKNPTAFYLCASRLDFQPQHFGDGTRLSIL.

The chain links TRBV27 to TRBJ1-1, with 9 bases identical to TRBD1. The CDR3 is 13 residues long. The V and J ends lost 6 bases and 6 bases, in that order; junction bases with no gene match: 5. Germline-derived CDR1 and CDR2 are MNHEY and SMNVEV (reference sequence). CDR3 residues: CASSRDRAPEAFF. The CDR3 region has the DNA TGTGCCAGCAGCCGGGACAGGGCCCCTGAAGCTTTCTTT.

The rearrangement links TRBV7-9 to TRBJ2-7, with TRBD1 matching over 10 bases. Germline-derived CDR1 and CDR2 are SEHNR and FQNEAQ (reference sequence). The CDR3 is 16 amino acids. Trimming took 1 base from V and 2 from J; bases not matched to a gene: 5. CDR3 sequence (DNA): TGTGCCAGCAGCTTAGATAGGACAGGGGGTACCTACGAGCAGTACTTC. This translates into CASSLDRTGGTYEQYF.

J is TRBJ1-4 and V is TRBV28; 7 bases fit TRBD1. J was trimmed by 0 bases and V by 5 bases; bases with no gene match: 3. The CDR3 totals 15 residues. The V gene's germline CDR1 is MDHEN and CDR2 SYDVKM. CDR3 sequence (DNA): TGTGCCAGCAGTCCAGGGGGGGCAACTAATGAAAAACTGTTTTTT. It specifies CASSPGGATNEKLFF.

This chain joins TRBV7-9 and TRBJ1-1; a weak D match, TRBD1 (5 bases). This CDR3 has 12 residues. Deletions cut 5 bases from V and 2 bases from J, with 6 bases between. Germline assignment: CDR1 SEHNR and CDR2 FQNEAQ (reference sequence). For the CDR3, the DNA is TGTGCCAGCAGCAGGGGAAACACTGAAGCTTTCTTT. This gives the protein CASSRGNTEAFF. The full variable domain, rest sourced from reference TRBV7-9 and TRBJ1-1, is DTGVSQNPRHKITKRGQNVTFRCDPISEHNRLYWYRQTLGQGPEFLTYFQNEAQLEKSRLLSDRFSAERPKGSFSTLEIQRTEQGDSAMYLCASSRGNTEAFFGQGTRLTVV.

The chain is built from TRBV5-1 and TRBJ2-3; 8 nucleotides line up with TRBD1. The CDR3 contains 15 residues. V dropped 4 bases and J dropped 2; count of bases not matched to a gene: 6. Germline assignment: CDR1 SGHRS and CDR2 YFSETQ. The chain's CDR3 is CASSPGQADTDTQYF. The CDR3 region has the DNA TGCGCCAGCAGCCCGGGACAGGCCGACACAGATACGCAGTATTTT. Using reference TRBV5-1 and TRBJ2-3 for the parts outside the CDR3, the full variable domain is KAGVTQTPRYLIKTRGQQVTLSCSPISGHRSVSWYQQTPGQGLQFLFEYFSETQRNKGNFPGRFSGRQFSNSRSEMNVSTLELGDSALYLCASSPGQADTDTQYFGPGTRLTVL.

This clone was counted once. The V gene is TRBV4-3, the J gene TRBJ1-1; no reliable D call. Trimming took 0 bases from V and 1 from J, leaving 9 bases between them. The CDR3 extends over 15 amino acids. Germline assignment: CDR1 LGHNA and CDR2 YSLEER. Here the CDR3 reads CASSQDRWGNTEAFF. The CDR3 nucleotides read TGCGCCAGCAGCCAAGATAGGTGGGGGAACACTGAAGCTTTCTTT.

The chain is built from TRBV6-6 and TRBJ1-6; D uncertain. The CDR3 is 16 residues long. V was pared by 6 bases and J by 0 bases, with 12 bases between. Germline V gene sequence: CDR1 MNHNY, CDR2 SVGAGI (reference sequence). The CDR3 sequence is CASSPTGSSYNSPLHF. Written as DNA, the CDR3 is TGTGCCAGCAGCCCAACGGGGAGCTCCTATAATTCACCCCTCCACTTT.

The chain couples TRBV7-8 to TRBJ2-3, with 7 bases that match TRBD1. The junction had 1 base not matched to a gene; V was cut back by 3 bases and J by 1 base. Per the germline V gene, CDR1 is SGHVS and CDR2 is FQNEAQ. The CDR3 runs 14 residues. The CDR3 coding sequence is TGTGCCAGCAGCTTCGACAGGGGCACAGATACGCAGTATTTT. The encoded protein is CASSFDRGTDTQYF. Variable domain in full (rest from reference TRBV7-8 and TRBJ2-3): GAGVSQSPRYKVAKRGQDVALRCDPISGHVSLFWYQQALGQGPEFLTYFQNEAQLDKSGLPSDRFFAERPEGSVSTLKIQRTQQEDSAVYLCASSFDRGTDTQYFGPGTRLTVL.

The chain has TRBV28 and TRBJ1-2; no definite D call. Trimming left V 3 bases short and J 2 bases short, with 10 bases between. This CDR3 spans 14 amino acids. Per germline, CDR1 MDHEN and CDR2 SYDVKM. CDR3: CASSFSAGNYGYTF. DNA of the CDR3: TGTGCCAGCAGTTTTTCCGCCGGGAACTATGGCTACACCTTC.

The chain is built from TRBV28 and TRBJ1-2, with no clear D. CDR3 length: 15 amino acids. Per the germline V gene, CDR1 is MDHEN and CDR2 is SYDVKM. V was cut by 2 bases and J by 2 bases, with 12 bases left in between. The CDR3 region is CASSLGEGGNYGYTF. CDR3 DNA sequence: TGTGCCAGCAGTTTAGGGGAGGGAGGGAACTATGGCTACACCTTC.

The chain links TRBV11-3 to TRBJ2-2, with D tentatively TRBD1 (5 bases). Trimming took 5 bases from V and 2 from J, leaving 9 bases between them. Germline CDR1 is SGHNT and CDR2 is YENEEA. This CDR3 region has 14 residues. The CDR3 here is CASSLQGNTGELFF. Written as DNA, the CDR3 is TGTGCCAGCAGCCTTCAGGGAAACACCGGGGAGCTGTTTTTT.

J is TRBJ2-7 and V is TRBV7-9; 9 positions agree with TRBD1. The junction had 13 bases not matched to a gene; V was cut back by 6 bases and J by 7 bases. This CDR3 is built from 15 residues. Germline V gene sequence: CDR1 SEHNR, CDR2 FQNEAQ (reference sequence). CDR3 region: CASSNGTGSWVEQYF. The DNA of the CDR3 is TGTGCCAGCAGTAACGGGACAGGGAGTTGGGTTGAGCAGTACTTC.

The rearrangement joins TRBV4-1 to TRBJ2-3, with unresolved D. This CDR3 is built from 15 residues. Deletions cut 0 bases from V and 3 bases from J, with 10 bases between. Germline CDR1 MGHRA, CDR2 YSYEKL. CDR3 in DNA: TGCGCCAGCAGCCAAGATTTTCTGCGGACAGATACGCAGTATTTT. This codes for CASSQDFLRTDTQYF.

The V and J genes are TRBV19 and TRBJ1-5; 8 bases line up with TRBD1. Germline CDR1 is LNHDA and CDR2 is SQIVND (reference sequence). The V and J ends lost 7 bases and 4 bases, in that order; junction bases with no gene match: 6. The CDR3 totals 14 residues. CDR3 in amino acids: CASTSTGGNQPQHF. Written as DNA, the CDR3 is TGTGCCAGTACCAGCACAGGGGGGAATCAGCCCCAGCATTTT.

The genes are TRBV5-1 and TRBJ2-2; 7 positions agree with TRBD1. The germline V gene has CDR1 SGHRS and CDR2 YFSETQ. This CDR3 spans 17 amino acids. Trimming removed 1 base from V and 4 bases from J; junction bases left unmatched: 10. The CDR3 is CASSLMGDRYSTGELFF. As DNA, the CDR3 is TGCGCCAGCAGCTTGATGGGGGACAGATATTCCACCGGGGAGCTGTTTTTT.

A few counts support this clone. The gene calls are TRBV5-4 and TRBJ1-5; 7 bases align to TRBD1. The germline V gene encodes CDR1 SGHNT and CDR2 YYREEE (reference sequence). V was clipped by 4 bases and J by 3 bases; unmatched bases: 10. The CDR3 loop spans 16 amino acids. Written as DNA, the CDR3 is TGTGCCAGCAGCCACCCAACAGGGGCCGTCAATCAGCCCCAGCATTTT. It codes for CASSHPTGAVNQPQHF.

The CDR3, as DNA: TGTGCCAGCAGTTCGACAGGGTACTCTGGAAACACCATATATTTT. Protein: CASSSTGYSGNTIYF. This chain links TRBV28 with TRBJ1-3; 7 positions agree with TRBD1. Germline V gene sequence: CDR1 MDHEN, CDR2 SYDVKM. The CDR3 extends over 15 amino acids. Trimming removed 4 bases from V and 0 bases from J; junction bases left unmatched: 3.

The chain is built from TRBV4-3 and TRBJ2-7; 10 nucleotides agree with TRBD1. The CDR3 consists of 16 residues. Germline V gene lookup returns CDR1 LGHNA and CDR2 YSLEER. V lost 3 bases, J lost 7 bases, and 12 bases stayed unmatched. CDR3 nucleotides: TGCGCCAGCAGCCAGGGGGTGGGACAGGGGTATAGGGAGCAGTACTTC. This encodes CASSQGVGQGYREQYF.

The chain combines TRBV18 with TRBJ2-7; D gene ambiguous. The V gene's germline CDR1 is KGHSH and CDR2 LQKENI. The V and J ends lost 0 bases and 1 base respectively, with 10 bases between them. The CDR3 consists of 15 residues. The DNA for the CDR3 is TGTGCCAGCTCACCACCGAACAGTCCGTCCTACGAGCAGTACGTC. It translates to CASSPPNSPSYEQYV.

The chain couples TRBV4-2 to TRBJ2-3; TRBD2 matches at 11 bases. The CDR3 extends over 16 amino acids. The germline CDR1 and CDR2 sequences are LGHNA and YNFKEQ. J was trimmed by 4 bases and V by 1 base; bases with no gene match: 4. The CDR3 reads CASSQVLAGGSDTQYF. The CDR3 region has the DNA TGTGCCAGCAGCCAAGTTCTAGCGGGAGGATCAGATACGCAGTATTTT.

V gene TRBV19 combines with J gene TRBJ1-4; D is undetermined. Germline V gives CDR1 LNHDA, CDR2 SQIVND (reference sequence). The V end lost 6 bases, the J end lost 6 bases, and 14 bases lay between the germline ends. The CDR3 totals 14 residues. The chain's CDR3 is CASRVEGVDEKLFF. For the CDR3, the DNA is TGTGCCAGTAGAGTTGAGGGCGTGGATGAAAAACTGTTTTTT.

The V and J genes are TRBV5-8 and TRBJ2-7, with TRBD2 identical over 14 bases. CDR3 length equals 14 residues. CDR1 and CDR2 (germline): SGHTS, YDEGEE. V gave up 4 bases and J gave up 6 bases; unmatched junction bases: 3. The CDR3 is CASSGGLAGAEQYF. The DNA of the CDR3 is TGTGCCAGCAGCGGGGGACTAGCGGGAGCCGAGCAGTACTTC.

The CDR3, as DNA: TGTGCCAGCTCACCACTATATGGCACCGGGGAGCTGTTTTTT. Residues: CASSPLYGTGELFF. The rearrangement links TRBV18 to TRBJ2-2; the D is unclear. Trimming left V 1 base short and J 4 bases short, with 7 bases between. The length of the CDR3 is 14 residues. Germline-derived CDR1 and CDR2 are KGHSH and LQKENI.